This is a list of T cell receptor beta chains from one sample in a study of metastatic and nonmetastatic thyroid tumors. Via MiXCR, TCRdb re-called the PCR reads. The sample lists approximately 70,000 clones, around 18% occurring once. Sequenced sample: blood. The receptors were gathered from a female donor with papillary thyroid cancer or a benign thyroid nodule (not recorded which). Some clones in this sample may be carry-over from other donors' samples. Each CDR3 is given with its conserved first and last residue. The D gene is left open where the match is weak. Rows give clone size only sometimes, using once, few, many, or a class for an expanded clone.

V,D,J,size,CDR3,DNA
TRBV11-1,TRBD1,TRBJ2-7,.,CASSGTGIPYEQYF,TGTGCCAGCAGCGGGACAGGGATACCCTACGAGCAGTACTTC
TRBV6-1,.,TRBJ1-3,many,CASSATGTSGNTIYF,TGTGCCAGCAGCGCTACCGGGACCTCTGGAAACACCATATATTTT
TRBV24-1,.,TRBJ1-1,many,CATSDPSRAGTLNTEAFF,TGTGCCACCAGTGATCCCTCCAGGGCCGGTACCCTGAACACTGAAGCTTTCTTT
TRBV11-1,TRBD1,TRBJ1-1,many,CASSRYLDRGRKTEAFF,TGTGCCAGCAGCCGATACCTAGACAGGGGGCGGAAGACTGAAGCTTTCTTT
TRBV20-1,.,TRBJ1-2,.,CSAMDNTNYGYTF,TGCAGTGCCATGGACAATACTAACTATGGCTACACCTTC
TRBV10-3,.,TRBJ2-7,many,CAITHSSGVGEQYF,TGTGCCATCACCCATAGCTCCGGGGTGGGGGAGCAGTACTTC
TRBV9,.,TRBJ2-3,many,CASSVEARPVADTQYF,TGTGCCAGCAGCGTAGAGGCCAGGCCAGTTGCAGATACGCAGTATTTT
TRBV28,.,TRBJ1-1,.,CANSYPGIMNTEAFF,TGTGCCAACAGTTACCCAGGGATCATGAACACCGAAGCTTTCTTT
TRBV11-3,.,TRBJ2-1,many,CASSSGGLEQFF,TGTGCCAGCAGTTCGGGGGGCCTTGAGCAGTTCTTC
TRBV6-1,TRBD1,TRBJ1-1,.,CASRDPGQVANTEAFF,TGTGCTAGCAGAGATCCGGGACAGGTGGCGAACACTGAAGCTTTCTTT
TRBV20-1,TRBD1,TRBJ1-5,many,CSARTGVDQPQHF,TGCAGTGCCCGGACAGGGGTGGATCAGCCCCAGCATTTT
TRBV30,.,TRBJ2-7,many,CAWSVGGPIYEQYF,TGTGCCTGGAGTGTCGGGGGCCCAATATACGAGCAGTACTTC
TRBV28,TRBD1,TRBJ1-5,few,CASRPDRGPQPQHF,TGTGCCAGCAGGCCAGACAGGGGGCCTCAGCCCCAGCATTTT
TRBV9,TRBD2,TRBJ2-1,many,CASSGSGRGYNEQFF,TGTGCCAGCAGCGGGAGCGGGAGGGGCTACAATGAGCAGTTCTTC
TRBV3-1,.,TRBJ1-1,many,CASSASGGTEAFF,TGTGCCAGCAGCGCTTCGGGGGGCACTGAAGCTTTCTTT
TRBV19,TRBD1,TRBJ1-6,.,CASSIVSGQGDSPLHF,TGTGCCAGTAGTATCGTATCCGGACAGGGGGATTCACCCCTCCACTTT
TRBV5-1,TRBD1,TRBJ2-3,many,CASSIGTGAFTDTQYF,TGCGCCAGCAGCATAGGGACAGGGGCGTTCACAGATACGCAGTATTTT
TRBV18,TRBD1,TRBJ2-5,many,CASSPPGQGGETQYF,TGTGCCAGCTCACCTCCGGGACAGGGAGGGGAGACCCAGTACTTC